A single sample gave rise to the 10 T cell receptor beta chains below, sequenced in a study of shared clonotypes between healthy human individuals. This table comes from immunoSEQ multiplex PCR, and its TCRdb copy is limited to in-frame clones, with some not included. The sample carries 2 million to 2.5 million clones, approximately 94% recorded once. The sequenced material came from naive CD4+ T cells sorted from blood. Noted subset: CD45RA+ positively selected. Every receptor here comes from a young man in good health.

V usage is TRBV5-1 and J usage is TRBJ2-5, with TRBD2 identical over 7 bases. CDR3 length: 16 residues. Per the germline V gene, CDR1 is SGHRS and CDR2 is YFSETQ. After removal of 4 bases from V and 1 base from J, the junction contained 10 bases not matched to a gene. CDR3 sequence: CASSLAGVDGQETQYF. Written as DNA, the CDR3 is TGCGCCAGCAGCCTCGCGGGGGTAGACGGCCAAGAGACCCAGTACTTC.

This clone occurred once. The CDR3 DNA is TGTGCCAGCAGTGGGTCTAGCGGGAGGTACGAGCAGTACTTC. This gives the protein CASSGSSGRYEQYF. The chain recombines TRBV2 with TRBJ2-7; 11 bases fit TRBD2. CDR1 is SNHLY, CDR2 FYNNEI, per germline. J was trimmed by 4 bases and V by 4 bases; bases with no gene match: 3. The CDR3 loop spans 14 amino acids.

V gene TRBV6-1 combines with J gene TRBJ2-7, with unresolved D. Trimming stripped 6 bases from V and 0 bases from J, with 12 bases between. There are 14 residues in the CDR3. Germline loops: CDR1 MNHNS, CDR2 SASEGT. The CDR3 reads CASRNAGSSYEQYF. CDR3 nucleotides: TGTGCCAGCAGGAACGCAGGTTCCTCCTACGAGCAGTACTTC.

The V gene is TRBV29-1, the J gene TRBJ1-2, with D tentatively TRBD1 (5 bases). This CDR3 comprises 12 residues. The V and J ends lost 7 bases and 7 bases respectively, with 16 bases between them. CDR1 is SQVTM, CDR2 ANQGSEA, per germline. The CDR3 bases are TGCAGCGCAGAGGACCGCGGGGGTGGCTACACCTTC. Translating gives CSAEDRGGGYTF.

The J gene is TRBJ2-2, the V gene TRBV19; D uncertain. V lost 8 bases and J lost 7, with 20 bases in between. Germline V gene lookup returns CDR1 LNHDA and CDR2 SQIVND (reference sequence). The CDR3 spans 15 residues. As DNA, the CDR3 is TGTGCCAGTCGGAACCTGGGATCTATTGGCGGGGAGCTGTTTTTT. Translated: CASRNLGSIGGELFF.

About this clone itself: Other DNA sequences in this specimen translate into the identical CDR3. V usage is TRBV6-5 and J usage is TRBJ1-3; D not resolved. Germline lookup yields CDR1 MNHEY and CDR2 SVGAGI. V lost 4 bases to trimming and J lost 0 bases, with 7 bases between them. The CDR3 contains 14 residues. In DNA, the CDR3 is TGTGCCAGCAGTTCACATGGCTCTGGAAACACCATATATTTT. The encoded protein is CASSSHGSGNTIYF.

As DNA, the CDR3 is TGTGCCAGCTCGCCTCTCGGGACAGGGAGCAATGAGCAGTTCTTC. Translation gives CASSPLGTGSNEQFF. This sequence joins TRBV18 and TRBJ2-1; 9 bases agree with TRBD1. J gave up 6 bases and V 6 bases, and 9 bases lay outside the gene matches. Germline CDR1 reads KGHSH; CDR2 reads LQKENI. CDR3 size: 15 residues. Variable domain in full (rest from reference TRBV18 and TRBJ2-1): NAGVMQNPRHLVRRRGQEARLRCSPMKGHSHVYWYRQLPEEGLKFMVYLQKENIIDESGMPKERFSAEFPKEGPSILRIQQVVRGDSAAYFCASSPLGTGSNEQFFGPGTRLTVL.

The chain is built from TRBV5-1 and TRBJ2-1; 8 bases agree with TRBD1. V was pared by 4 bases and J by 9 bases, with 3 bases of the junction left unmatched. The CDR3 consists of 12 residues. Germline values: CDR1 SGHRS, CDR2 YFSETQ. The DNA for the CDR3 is TGCGCCAGCAGCACCGGACAGGGTGAGCAGTTCTTC. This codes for CASSTGQGEQFF. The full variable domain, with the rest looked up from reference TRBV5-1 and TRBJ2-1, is KAGVTQTPRYLIKTRGQQVTLSCSPISGHRSVSWYQQTPGQGLQFLFEYFSETQRNKGNFPGRFSGRQFSNSRSEMNVSTLELGDSALYLCASSTGQGEQFFGPGTRLTVL.

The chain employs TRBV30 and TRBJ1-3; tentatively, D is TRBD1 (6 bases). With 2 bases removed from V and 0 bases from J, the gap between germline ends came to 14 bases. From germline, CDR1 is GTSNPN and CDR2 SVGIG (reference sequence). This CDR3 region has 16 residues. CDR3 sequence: CAWSLPGHLSGNTIYF. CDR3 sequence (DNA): TGTGCCTGGAGTTTACCGGGACACCTCTCTGGAAACACCATATATTTT.

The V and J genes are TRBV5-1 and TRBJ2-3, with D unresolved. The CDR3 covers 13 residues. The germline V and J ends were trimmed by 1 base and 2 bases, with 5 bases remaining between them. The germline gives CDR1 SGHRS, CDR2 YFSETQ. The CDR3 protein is CASSLFTTDTQYF. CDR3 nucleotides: TGCGCCAGCAGCTTGTTTACCACAGATACGCAGTATTTT.